This T cell receptor beta chain was captured by sequencing in a study of spatial heterogeneity in lung cancer. Study-level information: After resection, follow-up PBMC samples were sequenced when available, at a median of roughly two years later. Among detected sequences, beta-chain ones consistently exceeded alpha-chain ones in number.

Using its own MiXCR run on the 5' RACE reads, TCRdb lists one record per CDR3 protein. Seen here are approximately 70,000 distinct CDR3 sequences, less than 9.5% observed once, and the top ten hold approximately 2%. This sample's time point: blood at routine non-recurrence follow-up after resection. Material for sequencing was whole RNA from tumor, nontumor lung or frozen PBMC, left unsorted. The CDR3 extends over 14 amino acids. Trimming took 8 bases from V and 2 from J, leaving 15 bases between them. Looked up from germline, CDR1 is MDHEN and CDR2 is SYDVKM. This clonotype was counted many times. This receptor was taken from a female donor with early-stage non-small cell lung cancer. This chain uses TRBV28 with TRBJ1-1, with D possibly matching TRBD1 (6 bases). This material consisted of PBMCs, taken at follow-up. In DNA form, the CDR3 reads TGTGCCAGCCCCCGGTCAGGGGAAAACACTGAAGCTTTCTTT. It translates to CASPRSGENTEAFF. Supplemented by reference TRBV28 and TRBJ1-1, the full variable domain reads DVKVTQSSRYLVKRTGEKVFLECVQDMDHENMFWYRQDPGLGLRLIYFSYDVKMKEKGDIPEGYSVSREKKERFSLILESASTNQTSMYLCASPRSGENTEAFFGQGTRLTVV.